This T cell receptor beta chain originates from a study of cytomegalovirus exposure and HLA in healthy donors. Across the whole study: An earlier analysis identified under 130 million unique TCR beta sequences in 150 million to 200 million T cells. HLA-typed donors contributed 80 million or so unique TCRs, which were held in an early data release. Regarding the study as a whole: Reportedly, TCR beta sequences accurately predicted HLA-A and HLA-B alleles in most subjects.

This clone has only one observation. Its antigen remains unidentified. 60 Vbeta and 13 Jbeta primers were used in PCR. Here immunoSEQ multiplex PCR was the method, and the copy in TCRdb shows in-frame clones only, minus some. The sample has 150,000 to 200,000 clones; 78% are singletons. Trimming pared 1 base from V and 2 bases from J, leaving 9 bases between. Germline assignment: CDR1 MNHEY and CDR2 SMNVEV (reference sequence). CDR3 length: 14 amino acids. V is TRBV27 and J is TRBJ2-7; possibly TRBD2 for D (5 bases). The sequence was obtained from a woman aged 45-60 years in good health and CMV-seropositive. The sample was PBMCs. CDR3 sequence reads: CASSLFGVTYEQYF. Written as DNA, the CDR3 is TGTGCCAGCAGTTTATTCGGGGTTACCTACGAGCAGTACTTC.